Listed here are 2 T cell receptor beta chains from one sample, sequenced in a study of neurological immune-mediated disorders. TCRdb processed the 5' RACE reads anew with MiXCR; each CDR3 protein has one entry. This table holds about 58,000 distinct CDR3 sequences, 3.6% found once. The sample consisted of PBMCs. These receptors were obtained from a young man with multiple sclerosis.

In this sample, this clonotype turned up many times. The V gene is TRBV20-1, the J gene TRBJ2-1, with a tentative D call TRBD2 (5 bases). The CDR3 has 14 amino acids. V lost 4 bases and J 6 bases, leaving 16 bases between the germline ends. Per the germline V gene, CDR1 is DFQATT and CDR2 is SNEGSKA (reference sequence). The CDR3 is CSATDSAHPNEQFF. In DNA form, the CDR3 reads TGCAGTGCTACGGACTCGGCCCATCCCAATGAGCAGTTCTTC.

This clonotype appeared many times. The V gene is TRBV4-2, the J gene TRBJ2-2, with D possibly matching TRBD2 (5 bases). The CDR3 spans 15 residues. V shed 9 bases and J shed 2 bases, with 16 bases lying between them. The germline CDR1 and CDR2 sequences are LGHNA and YNFKEQ. In nucleotides, the CDR3 is TGTGCCAGTCGAGGGTCTGGCGGTAACACCGGGGAGCTGTTTTTT. It specifies CASRGSGGNTGELFF.